This T cell receptor (beta chain) was identified in a study of graft-versus-host responses after intestinal transplantation. Study-wide points: Within the allografts of patients who had graft-donor T cell macrochimerism, graft-versus-host to host-versus-graft clonal ratios were high.

Using immunoSEQ multiplex PCR, the repertoire was profiled, and TCRdb retains in-frame clones only, with some absent. The profile shows 75,000 to 100,000 clones, about nine tenths of them singletons. V trimming: 7 bases; J trimming: 2 bases; junction bases outside the gene matches: 7. CDR3 length: 15 amino acids. Germline V gene sequence: CDR1 SGDLS, CDR2 YYNGEE. As to this clone: The target antigen is unknown.

J is TRBJ2-3 and V is TRBV9, with 10 bases identical to TRBD1. Specimen: PBMCs, collected 450 to 480 days after intestinal transplant. This TCR came from a human patient who received an intestinal transplant, so some T cells may come from the graft donor. DNA of the CDR3: TGTGCCAGCGATCGGGACAGGGGTGCCACAGATACGCAGTATTTT. This gives the protein CASDRDRGATDTQYF.